What follows is one T cell receptor (beta chain) and its context. This receptor's antigen is unknown. No base-level quality is on record; no much larger clone is a single base apart. Spanning cysteine to phenylalanine, the CDR3 consists of 18 amino acids. Here the CDR3 DNA is all that survives: 54 bases in frame from base 1. V was cut back by 2 bases and J by 4 bases, leaving a gap of 23 bases between them. The germline V gene (reference sequence) gives CDR1 as LNHDA and CDR2 as SQIVND. The cohort comprised fewer than 700 healthy bone marrow donors. Cohort members were all nominally healthy when sampled, although unrecorded immune exposures were likely present. The donor was CMV seronegative and belonged to the group of under 400 seronegative cohort members. Every donor gave a peripheral blood sample, and the peripheral blood mononuclear cells from that sample were used for TCR beta sequencing. Genomic DNA extraction from the blood cell samples was performed with the Qiagen DNeasy Blood Extraction Kit.

The entry originates in a study of cytomegalovirus exposure and HLA in healthy donors (dated by TCRdb to the late 2010s). About the investigation overall: According to an earlier analysis of 550 to 700 of the donors, about 179 million T cells yielded roughly 110 million unique TCR beta sequences and 276 Gb of sequence data. The study profiled the T cell repertoires of some 610 subjects by immunosequencing and related them to cytomegalovirus serostatus. Rather than using new phenotypic data, the later analysis identified candidate immune exposures from TCR beta sequences and from how often those sequences occurred across donors. The number of typed donors differed by locus: about 620-640 for A, B, C, DRB1 and DQB1; approximately 530 for DQA1; approximately 600 for DPA1; and around 490 for DPB1. A separate validation cohort of over 95 different subjects was used in addition to the approximately 610-subject first cohort. HLA typing covered class I and class II loci at four-digit resolution. To predict cytomegalovirus infection status, the study combined high-throughput TCR immunosequencing, statistical association of individual TCRs with disease status, and machine learning. Donor age, sex, ethnicity and CMV serostatus were collected together with the repertoire data. On average, around 240,000 unique TCR beta nucleotide sequences were sequenced per donor among a few hundred genotyped donors of the cohort, with around 19% of those sequences being non-productive. A later analysis re-analyzed previously published TCR beta repertoires from 500 to 700 donors and added high-resolution HLA genotyping to study TCR occurrence patterns. Of the roughly 400 genotyped donors, over 65% fell in the genetic ancestry cluster associated with self-reported Caucasian donors. The study aimed to test whether cataloging public T cell receptors could reveal signatures of past pathogen exposure. An early release that covered around 590 HLA-typed donors contained approximately 300 gigabases of sequencing data and 85 million to 100 million unique TCR sequences. An earlier analysis of roughly 600 of the donors used high-throughput TCR beta sequencing to judge whether each TCR beta V gene segment behaved as functional or pseudogenic. Every repertoire in the discovery cohort had been generated on one and the same sequencing platform. A later genetic analysis took genome-wide SNP genotypes for about 55% of the 666 donors and used that subset as a discovery cohort. Roughly 5 DR-DQ haplotypes were handled as single units for association and clustering, since linkage in the cohort was strong.

The library was produced with the immunoSEQ multiplex PCR assay. A mixture of 60 forward primers for TCR Vbeta segments and 13 reverse primers for TCR Jbeta segments was used in the multiplex PCR. Amplification of the CDR3 region of rearranged TCR beta genes was performed with a multiplex PCR assay on genomic DNA. Amplified TCR beta libraries were sequenced as 87-base-pair reads on the Illumina HiSeq System. From the authors' description of their analysis: A later analysis counted about 76 million unique TCR beta chains across the roughly 700 repertoires, and 9.5 million to 11 million of these chains were shared by at least two donors. To remove PCR and sequencing errors, raw reads were error-corrected and collapsed into unique sequences using a nearest-neighbor algorithm that merged closely related sequences. To assign V, D and J gene segments, CDR3 sequences were aligned to IMGT reference sequences. For a sequence to be retained, a match of at least six nucleotides was required to both a V gene segment and a J gene segment. A rearrangement counted as productive if the CDR3 had no stop codons and remained in frame with V and J, and every other rearrangement counted as non-productive. CDR3 was defined according to IMGT convention as the region running from the second conserved V-encoded cysteine to the conserved J-encoded phenylalanine. The earlier analysis of about 610 of the donors excluded any sequence lacking an unambiguous match to a single V gene segment. In an earlier analysis of a few hundred of the donors, V segments were called functional above 56.7% productive rearrangements and were called segregating when the between-donor standard deviation exceeded 5%. A statistical classification framework was developed to diagnose cytomegalovirus status using the catalog of TCR beta chain sequences. In a later analysis, TCR nucleotide sequences were compared against IMGT/GENE-DB human TR gene sequences so that V and J genes could be assigned. Using the TCRdist pipeline, a later analysis assigned CDR3 sequences along with most-parsimonious VDJ recombination scenarios. In a later analysis, every TCR beta chain was defined by the combination of its CDR3 amino acid sequence and its V-gene family, and reads without a unique V-gene family were dropped. To address suspected cross-contamination and a sequencing artifact, a later analysis removed around 590 highly shared, low-generation-probability nucleotide sequences. For each public chain, a later analysis derived a clonal expansion index from normalized ranks of inferred template counts within each repertoire. In a later analysis, generation probabilities were computed using a VDJ recombination model fitted to out-of-frame rearrangements, and the results were checked against IGoR. Hypergeometric tests were used in a later analysis to score TCR-TCR, TCR-HLA and TCR-CMV co-occurrence, with a repertoire-size bias correction applied to the TCR pairs. A later analysis estimated false discovery rates by permuting HLA or CMV assignments 20 times. In a later analysis, co-occurring TCRs were grouped using DBSCAN, and TCRdist sequence similarity was added for clustering within HLA-allele-positive subsets. For co-occurrence clustering, repertoires with fewer than 30,000 or more than 120,000 public chains were excluded, along with roughly 5 repertoires with anomalous nucleotide sharing. TCRdb stores this immuneACCESS table with in-frame sequences only. Part of the clones is absent; in the studies checked, under half of the shortfall reflects unresolved V genes, and no reason is known for the rest. Clonal size and the V and J genes are those of that table, whereas D and trimming came from the DNA. The sample table lists around 230,000 clones, over 60% of them with a count of one. The ten largest account for less than 2% of the sample.

Here is what the overall study found, with its caveats: Sequencing depth was assumed to be roughly uniform across donors in the presence/absence analyses, though that assumption may not hold. In a later genetic analysis, fewer N-insertions in productive TCRs were reported among donors in an Asian-associated ancestry cluster than the 666-donor mean. Three of the identified cytomegalovirus-associated TCR beta chains were confirmed in vitro to be specific for cytomegalovirus antigens. Because the 87-base-pair reads could not distinguish some IMGT-functional V segments, including TRBV6-2 and TRBV6-3, those segments were excluded. Broadly in line with IMGT annotations, most TCR beta V segments showed up in productive rearrangements about 87% or about 30% of the time in an earlier analysis of several hundred of the donors. A further reported finding was that TCR beta sequences accurately predicted the HLA-A and HLA-B alleles for most subjects in the first cohort. A later analysis associated 15,000 to 20,000 TCR beta sequences with specific HLA alleles at a false discovery rate of 0.05. Immune exposure information for the cohort was limited to CMV serostatus. The classifier was reported to diagnose cytomegalovirus status with high specificity and sensitivity in both the original cohort and the validation cohort. An association between a missense DCLRE1C variant and V-gene and J-gene trimming of TCR beta chains was found in a later genetic analysis and replicated in an independent cohort. The authors suggested that the approach could potentially be extended to other disease states and immunological phenotypes. HLA typing was unavailable for some donors at each locus, so association tests used only the typed subset. Compared with equally common non-associated chains, HLA-associated TCR beta chains in a later analysis were more clonally expanded and had lower generation probabilities. According to a later analysis, TCR association rates differed among HLA loci, with DRB1 alleles showing the most associated TCRs and HLA-C alleles showing the fewest. In a later analysis, most CMV-associated TCR beta chains were found to appear HLA-restricted, with HLA associations seemingly driven largely by CMV exposure. Across donors, most TCR sequences were observed very rarely, whereas some public TCRs were present in many individuals. In the study, around 150 TCR beta chains were listed as associated with cytomegalovirus. In a later analysis, several top co-occurrence clusters were reported to appear linked to parvovirus B19, influenza, CMV and Epstein-Barr virus. A group of highly shared sequence variants was considered likely to be a technical artifact of the sequencing pipeline. Because counts were too low, seventeen rarely observed V segments, including chromosome 9 orphons, were excluded from the earlier analysis of around 590 of the donors. The cohort was sequenced for TCR beta chains only, and without alpha or paired-chain data the features that could be detected were limited. Linkage disequilibrium might explain the correlated functional status among segregating V segments, but an unknown experimental factor could not be excluded. Assigning TCR associations to individual alleles was difficult when HLA alleles, especially DR and DQ, strongly co-occurred.

The sequencing sample was made of PBMCs. The chain is made from TRBV19 and TRBJ1-2; a tentative D call is TRBD1 (5 bases match). The TCR was taken from a male donor in good health and CMV-seronegative. The CDR3 corresponds to CASSIIGGAIIISYGYTF. In nucleotides, the sequence is TGTGCCAGTAGTATAATAGGAGGGGCGATCATCATTTCCTATGGCTACACCTTC.